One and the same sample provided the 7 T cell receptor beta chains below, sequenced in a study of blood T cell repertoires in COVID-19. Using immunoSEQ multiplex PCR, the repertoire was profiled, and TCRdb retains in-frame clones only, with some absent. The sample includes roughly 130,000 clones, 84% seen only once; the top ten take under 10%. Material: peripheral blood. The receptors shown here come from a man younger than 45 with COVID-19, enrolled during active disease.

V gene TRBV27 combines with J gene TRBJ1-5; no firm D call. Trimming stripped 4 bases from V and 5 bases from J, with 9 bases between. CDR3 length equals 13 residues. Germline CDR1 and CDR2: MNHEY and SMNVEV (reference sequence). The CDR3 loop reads CASSWLADQPQHF. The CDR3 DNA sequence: TGTGCCAGCAGTTGGCTGGCGGATCAGCCCCAGCATTTT.

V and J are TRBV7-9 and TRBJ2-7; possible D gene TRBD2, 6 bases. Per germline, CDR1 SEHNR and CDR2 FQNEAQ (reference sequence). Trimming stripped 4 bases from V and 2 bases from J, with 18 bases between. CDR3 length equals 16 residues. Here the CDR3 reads CASSWTKTGSTYEQYF. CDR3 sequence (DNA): TGTGCCAGCAGCTGGACTAAAACCGGGTCAACCTACGAGCAGTACTTC.

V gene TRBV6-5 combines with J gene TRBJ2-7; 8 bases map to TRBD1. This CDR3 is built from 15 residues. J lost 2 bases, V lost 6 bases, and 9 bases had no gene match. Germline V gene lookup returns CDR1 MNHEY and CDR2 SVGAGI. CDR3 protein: CASRETGTGPYEQYF. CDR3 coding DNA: TGTGCCAGCAGAGAGACCGGGACAGGTCCCTACGAGCAGTACTTC.

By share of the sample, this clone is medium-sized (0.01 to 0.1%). CDR3 sequence reads: CASKGTSGHGTDTQYF. CDR3 DNA sequence: TGTGCCAGCAAGGGGACTAGCGGGCACGGCACAGATACGCAGTATTTT. J is TRBJ2-3 and V is TRBV7-6; 12 bases line up with TRBD2. The CDR3 sequence is 16 residues long. Trimming took 7 bases from V and 1 from J; bases not matched to a gene: 6. Germline V gives CDR1 SGHVS, CDR2 FNYEAQ.

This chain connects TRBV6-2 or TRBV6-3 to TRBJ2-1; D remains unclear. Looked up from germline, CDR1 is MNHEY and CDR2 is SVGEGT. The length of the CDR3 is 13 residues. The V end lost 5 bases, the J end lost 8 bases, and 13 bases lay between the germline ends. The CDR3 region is CASSLAGPDEQFF. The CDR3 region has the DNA TGTGCCAGCAGTCTGGCTGGCCCCGATGAGCAGTTCTTC.

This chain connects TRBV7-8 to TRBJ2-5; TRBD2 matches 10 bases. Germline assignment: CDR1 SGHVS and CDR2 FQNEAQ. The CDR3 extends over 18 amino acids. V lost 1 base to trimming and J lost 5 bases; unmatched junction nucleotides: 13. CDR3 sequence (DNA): TGTGCCAGCAGCTTAGGGACTAGCGGTTATGGGGTCCGGGAGACCCAGTACTTC. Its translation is CASSLGTSGYGVRETQYF.

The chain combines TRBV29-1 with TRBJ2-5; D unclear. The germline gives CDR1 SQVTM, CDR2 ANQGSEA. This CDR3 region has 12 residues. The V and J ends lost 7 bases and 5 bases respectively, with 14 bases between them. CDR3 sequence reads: CSGGYERETQYF. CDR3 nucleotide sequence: TGCAGCGGCGGCTACGAGAGGGAGACCCAGTACTTC.